Listed here are 2 T cell receptor beta chains from one sample, sequenced in a study of breast tumors, draining lymph nodes, adjacent tissues. TCRdb re-derived calls from the multiplex PCR reads in MiXCR, one entry per CDR3 protein. The sample contains approximately 52,000 distinct CDR3 sequences, 35% to 50% of which appear only once. Sequencing was done on a sample of breast tumor tissue. These receptors were taken from a female donor with breast cancer. Some clones in this sample may be carry-over from other donors' samples.

This clonotype was observed at least ten times. This chain connects TRBV6-1 to TRBJ2-3; D may be TRBD1 or TRBD2 (5 bases each). Germline values: CDR1 MNHNS, CDR2 SASEGT. Trimming took 6 bases from V and 2 from J, leaving 12 bases between them. CDR3 length equals 14 residues. The CDR3 nucleotides read TGTGCCAGCAGCTGGGGGATTTCCACAGATACGCAGTATTTT. It specifies CASSWGISTDTQYF.

The chain links TRBV5-6 to TRBJ1-2; D possibly corresponds to TRBD1 (5 bases). The CDR3 totals 13 residues. V lost 2 bases and J 6 bases, leaving 11 bases between the germline ends. Germline-derived CDR1 and CDR2 are SGHDT and YYEEEE. DNA of the CDR3: TGTGCCAGCAGCTTAGCTGGGGCTAATGGCTACACCTTC. Its translation: CASSLAGANGYTF.